This T cell receptor (beta chain) is from a study of cytomegalovirus exposure and HLA in healthy donors. Trimming removed 1 base from V and 4 bases from J; junction bases left unmatched: 3. Per germline, CDR1 KGHSH and CDR2 LQKENI. The CDR3 has 16 amino acids. General study results and limits: More clonal expansion characterized HLA-associated TCR beta chains than equally common others in a later analysis.

Comments on this clone: Its specificity is unknown.

In the PCR, 60 Vbeta and 13 Jbeta primers were used. Assay: immunoSEQ multiplex PCR; the TCRdb copy retains only in-frame clones and omits some. The sample lists some 190,000 clones; around 80% were seen once. These donors counted as nominally healthy when sampled, but unrecorded immune exposures were likely. This receptor was taken from a young man in good health and CMV-seronegative. This chain joins TRBV18 and TRBJ2-2; 10 nucleotides align to TRBD1. The sequencing sample was made of PBMCs. CDR3 amino acids: CASSPLGQGITGELFF. CDR3 nucleotide sequence: TGTGCCAGCTCACCACTGGGACAGGGGATCACCGGGGAGCTGTTTTTT.